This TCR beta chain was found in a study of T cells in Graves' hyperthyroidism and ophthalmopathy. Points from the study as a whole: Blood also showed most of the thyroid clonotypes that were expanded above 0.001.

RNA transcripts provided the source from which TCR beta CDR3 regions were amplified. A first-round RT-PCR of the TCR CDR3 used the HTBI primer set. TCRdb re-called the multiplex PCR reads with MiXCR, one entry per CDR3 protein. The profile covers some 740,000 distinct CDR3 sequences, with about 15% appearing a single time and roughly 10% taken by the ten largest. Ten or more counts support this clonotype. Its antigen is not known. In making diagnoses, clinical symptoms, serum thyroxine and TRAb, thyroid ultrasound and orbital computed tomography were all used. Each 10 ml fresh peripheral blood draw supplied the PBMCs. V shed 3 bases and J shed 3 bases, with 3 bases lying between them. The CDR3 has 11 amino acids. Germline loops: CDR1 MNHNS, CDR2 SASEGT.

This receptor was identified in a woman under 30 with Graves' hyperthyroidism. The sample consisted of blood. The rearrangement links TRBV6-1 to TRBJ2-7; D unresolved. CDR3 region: CASSDYYEQYF. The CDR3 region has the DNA TGTGCCAGCAGTGACTACTACGAGCAGTACTTC.